The rows below give T cell receptor beta chains drawn from one sample of a study of blood T cell repertoires in COVID-19. TCRdb's table, derived via immunoSEQ multiplex PCR, lists solely in-frame clones and lacks some. The sample holds hundreds of thousands of clones, around 88% seen once. Sequencing used peripheral blood. Receptors originate from a woman aged 70-85 years with COVID-19, enrolled during active disease. Both conserved end residues are part of each CDR3. Fields, in order: D gene, clone size, J gene, V gene, CDR3 DNA, CDR3 protein. D genes are given only for firm matches. Clone size appears in some rows only: once, few, many, or a class for an expanded clone.

TRBD1 - TRBJ2-7 TRBV10-2 TGCGCCAGCAGTGAGTCGGACAGGTTATCCTACGAGCAGTACTTC CASSESDRLSYEQYF
- few TRBJ2-5 TRBV14 TGTGCCAGCAGCCAGATAGATCAGGGGACCCAGTACTTC CASSQIDQGTQYF
- once TRBJ1-2 TRBV10-3 TGTGCCATCAGTGAGGGAGAATATGGCTACACCTTC CAISEGEYGYTF
TRBD2 - TRBJ2-7 TRBV5-6 TGTGCCAGCAGCTTTGGCGGGGGGGTTACCTACGAGCAGTACTTC CASSFGGGVTYEQYF
TRBD1 - TRBJ1-2 TRBV9 TGTGCCAGCAGCGTACTAGACAGGGGGAACTATGGCTACACCTTC CASSVLDRGNYGYTF
- few TRBJ2-5 TRBV28 TGTGCCAGCAGTCGGGGGGGACAGGGCAGGGAGACCCAGTACTTC CASSRGGQGRETQYF
- - TRBJ1-1 TRBV25-1 TGTGCCAGCAGTGAATCGTACAGCACTGAAGCTTTCTTT CASSESYSTEAFF
TRBD1 - TRBJ1-4 TRBV28 TGTGCCAGCAGTGCCGGGACAGGGGGCACAAAACTGTTTTTT CASSAGTGGTKLFF
- - TRBJ1-5 TRBV19 TGTGCCAGTAGTATTCTGACGGGAAATAGCAATCAGCCCCAGCATTTT CASSILTGNSNQPQHF
- - TRBJ1-1 TRBV27 TGTGCCAGCAGTTTATCGGTCTTCGGGTCCTCTGAAGCTTTCTTT CASSLSVFGSSEAFF
- - TRBJ1-5 TRBV5-6 TGTGCCAGCAGCTTAGGACTGGTGAAGAAGCCCCAGCATTTT CASSLGLVKKPQHF
TRBD2 - TRBJ2-2 TRBV2 TGTGCCAGCAGTGAAGGGCTAGCGGACACCGGGGAGCTGTTTTTT CASSEGLADTGELFF
TRBD1 - TRBJ1-6 TRBV9 TGTGCCAGCAGCGACGGGACAGGGAACTCACCCCTCCACTTT CASSDGTGNSPLHF
- - TRBJ1-5 TRBV28 TGTGCCAGCAGTCCTTCTTGGGGCAGGGGTGATCAGCCCCAGCATTTT CASSPSWGRGDQPQHF
TRBD2 - TRBJ2-2 TRBV10-2 TGCGCCAGCAGTGTTCTAGCGGGGAATGCGAACACCGGGGAGCTGTTTTTT CASSVLAGNANTGELFF
TRBD1 - TRBJ1-5 TRBV2 TGTGCCAGCAGTGAAGAGGAGATGGGACAGGGGGACCAGCCCCAGCATTTT CASSEEEMGQGDQPQHF
TRBD2 - TRBJ2-2 TRBV28 TGTGCCAGCAGCTTAGCGGGGACTAACACCGGGGAGCTGTTTTTT CASSLAGTNTGELFF
- - TRBJ1-2 TRBV7-2 TGTGCCAGCAGGTTAGAATATGAGGTGACGGGAGGCTACACCTTC CASRLEYEVTGGYTF
- - TRBJ2-2 TRBV29-1 TGCAGCGGATCAGGGGACACCGGGGAGCTGTTTTTT CSGSGDTGELFF
- - TRBJ1-5 TRBV7-2 TGTGCCAGCTCTTCCAGGGTCGTTGGGAATCAGCCCCAGCATTTT CASSSRVVGNQPQHF
- - TRBJ2-1 TRBV2 TGTGCCAGCATCACCCGGGAAGGGGGGGCCGGATACAATGAGCAGTTCTTC CASITREGGAGYNEQFF
TRBD1 few TRBJ1-2 TRBV11-2 TGTGCCAGCAGCTCCTGGACAGGGCAAGGCTACACCTTC CASSSWTGQGYTF
- - TRBJ2-7 TRBV5-6 TGTGCCAGCAGCTTGGCCCCCTCGGGGACACGCTCCGAGCAGTACTTC CASSLAPSGTRSEQYF
TRBD1 - TRBJ1-6 TRBV4-1 TGCGCCAGCAGCTTGAAGACAGGGGGATCTTCACCCCTCCACTTT CASSLKTGGSSPLHF
TRBD2 - TRBJ2-2 TRBV2 TGTGCCAGCAGTCCCCTCCCAGCGGGGGGAATCACCGGGGAGCTGTTTTTT CASSPLPAGGITGELFF
- - TRBJ1-4 TRBV3-1/TRBV3-2 TGTGCCAGCAGCCAAGGTGGGACTATTGAAAAACTGTTTTTT CASSQGGTIEKLFF
- - TRBJ2-5 TRBV12-5 TGTGCTAGTGGTCCTGACAATCGGTGGGAGACCCAGTACTTC CASGPDNRWETQYF
- - TRBJ1-2 TRBV30 TGTGCCTGGATGATTGGACAGAGCAACTATGGCTACACCTTC CAWMIGQSNYGYTF
TRBD2 - TRBJ2-3 TRBV6-5 TGTGCCAGCAATCTAGCGGGGGGGCCGGATACGCAGTATTTT CASNLAGGPDTQYF
TRBD1 - TRBJ2-5 TRBV4-1 TGCGCCAGCAGCCAAGTGGCGGACAGGGATAGAGAGACCCAGTACTTC CASSQVADRDRETQYF
TRBD2 - TRBJ2-1 TRBV10-3 TGTGCCATCAGTGGATCGGGGGGAACCGGCAATGAGCAGTTCTTC CAISGSGGTGNEQFF
TRBD1 - TRBJ1-2 TRBV9 TGTGCCAGCAGCGCCCCCCGGGACAGGACGCCCTATGGCTACACCTTC CASSAPRDRTPYGYTF
TRBD1 - TRBJ2-1 TRBV18 TGTGCCAGCTCAACTAGGACAGGTTTCGACAATGAGCAGTTCTTC CASSTRTGFDNEQFF
- - TRBJ2-7 TRBV5-1 TGCGCCAGCAGCTTGGGGGCAGCTCTGTCCGAGCAGTACTTC CASSLGAALSEQYF
TRBD2 - TRBJ2-3 TRBV13 TGTGCCAGCTCCCAGAGGTGGAGGGTACTAAAGGTCACTAGCGGGGCCACAGATACGCAGTATTTT CASSQRWRVLKVTSGATDTQYF
TRBD2 - TRBJ2-3 TRBV10-1 TGCGCCAGCAGCCCGACTAGCGGGGGGCCGAGCACAGATACGCAGTATTTT CASSPTSGGPSTDTQYF
TRBD2 - TRBJ2-5 TRBV3-1/TRBV3-2 TGTGCCAGCAGCCATCGTCGGGGGGGCCGGGAGACCCAGTACTTC CASSHRRGGRETQYF
TRBD1 - TRBJ2-7 TRBV3-1/TRBV3-2 TGTGCCAGCAGCCAAGATCAGGGGCGGCAGGGGGCCCCCTACGAGCAGTACTTC CASSQDQGRQGAPYEQYF
- - TRBJ2-1 TRBV24-1 TGTGCCACCAGTGATACCGGGACAATCTACAATGAGCAGTTCTTC CATSDTGTIYNEQFF
TRBD1 - TRBJ2-7 TRBV4-1 TGCGCCAGCAGCCAAGATGGGACAGGGGGAAGTTACGAGCAGTACTTC CASSQDGTGGSYEQYF
- once TRBJ2-7 TRBV4-2 TGTGCCAGCAGCCAAGAAGGGAGAAGTGAGCAGTACTTC CASSQEGRSEQYF
- - TRBJ2-5 TRBV24-1 TGTGCCACCAGTGATTCCGGTTGGGCCGGAGCGGGAGAGACCCAGTACTTC CATSDSGWAGAGETQYF
- once TRBJ2-5 TRBV5-1 TGCGCCAGCAGCCCCGGGGGAGGAGAGACCCAGTACTTC CASSPGGGETQYF
- - TRBJ1-1 TRBV5-5 TGTGCCAGCAGCTTGGGAGACAGTGAAGCTTTCTTT CASSLGDSEAFF
TRBD2 - TRBJ2-7 TRBV2 TGTGCCAGCAGTTGGGCGCTAGCGGGGGATCGATGGTACGAGCAGTACTTC CASSWALAGDRWYEQYF